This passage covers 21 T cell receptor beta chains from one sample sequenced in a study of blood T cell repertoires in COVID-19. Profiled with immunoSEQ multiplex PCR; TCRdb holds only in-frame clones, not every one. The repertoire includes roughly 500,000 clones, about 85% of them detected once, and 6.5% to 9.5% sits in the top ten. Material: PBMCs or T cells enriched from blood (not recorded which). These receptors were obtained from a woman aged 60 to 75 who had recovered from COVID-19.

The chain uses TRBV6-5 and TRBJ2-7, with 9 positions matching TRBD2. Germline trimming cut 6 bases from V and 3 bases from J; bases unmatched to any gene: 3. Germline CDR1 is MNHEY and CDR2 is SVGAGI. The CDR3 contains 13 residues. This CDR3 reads CASRPSGVYEQYV. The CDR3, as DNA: TGTGCCAGCAGACCTAGCGGGGTCTACGAGCAGTACGTC.

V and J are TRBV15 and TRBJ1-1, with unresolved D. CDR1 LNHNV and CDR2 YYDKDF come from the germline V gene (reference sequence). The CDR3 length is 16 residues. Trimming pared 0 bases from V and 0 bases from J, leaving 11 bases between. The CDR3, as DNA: TGTGCCACCAGCAGAGATAAGCGGGGTGTGAACACTGAAGCTTTCTTT. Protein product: CATSRDKRGVNTEAFF.

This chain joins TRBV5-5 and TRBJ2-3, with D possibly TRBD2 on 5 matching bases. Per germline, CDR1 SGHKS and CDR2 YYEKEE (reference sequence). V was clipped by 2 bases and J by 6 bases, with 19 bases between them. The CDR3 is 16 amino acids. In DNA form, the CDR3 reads TGTGCCAGCAGCTTTTACCCCCTCGGGGATGAGGATACGCAGTATTTT. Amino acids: CASSFYPLGDEDTQYF.

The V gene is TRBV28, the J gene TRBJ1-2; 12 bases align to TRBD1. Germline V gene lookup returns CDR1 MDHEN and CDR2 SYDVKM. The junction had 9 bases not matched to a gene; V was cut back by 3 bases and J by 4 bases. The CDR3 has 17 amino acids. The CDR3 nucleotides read TGTGCCAGCAGTTTTCGGGGGACAGGGGGCAGGATCTATGGCTACACCTTC. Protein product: CASSFRGTGGRIYGYTF.

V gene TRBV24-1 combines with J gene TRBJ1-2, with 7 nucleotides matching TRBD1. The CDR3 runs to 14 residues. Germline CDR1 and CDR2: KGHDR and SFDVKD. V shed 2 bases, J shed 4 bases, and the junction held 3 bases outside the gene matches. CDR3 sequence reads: CATSDSRDSYGYTF. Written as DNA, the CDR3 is TGTGCCACCAGTGATTCCCGGGACAGCTATGGCTACACCTTC.

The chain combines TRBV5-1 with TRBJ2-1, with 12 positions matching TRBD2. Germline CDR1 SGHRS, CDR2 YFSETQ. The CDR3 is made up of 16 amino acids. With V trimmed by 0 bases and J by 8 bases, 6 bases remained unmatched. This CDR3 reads CASSLVLAGGGDEQFF. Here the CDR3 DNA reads TGCGCCAGCAGCTTGGTACTAGCGGGGGGCGGGGATGAGCAGTTCTTC.

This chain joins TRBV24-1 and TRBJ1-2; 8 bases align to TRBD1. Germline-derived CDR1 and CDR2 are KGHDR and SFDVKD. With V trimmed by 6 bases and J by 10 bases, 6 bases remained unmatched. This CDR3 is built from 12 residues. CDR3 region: CATSRTGLLYTF. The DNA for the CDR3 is TGTGCCACCAGTCGGACAGGGCTCCTCTACACCTTC.

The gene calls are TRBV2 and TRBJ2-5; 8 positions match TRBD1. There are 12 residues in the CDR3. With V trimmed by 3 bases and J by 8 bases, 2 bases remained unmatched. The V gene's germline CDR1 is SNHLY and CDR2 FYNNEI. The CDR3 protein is CASSDRGPTQYF. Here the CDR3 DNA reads TGTGCCAGCAGTGACAGGGGGCCCACCCAGTACTTC.

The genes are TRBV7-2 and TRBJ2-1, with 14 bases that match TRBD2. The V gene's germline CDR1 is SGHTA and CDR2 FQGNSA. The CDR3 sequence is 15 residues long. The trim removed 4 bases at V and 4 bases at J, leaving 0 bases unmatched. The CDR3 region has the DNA TGTGCCAGCAGCTGGACTAGCGGGGGGTACAATGAGCAGTTCTTC. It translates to CASSWTSGGYNEQFF.

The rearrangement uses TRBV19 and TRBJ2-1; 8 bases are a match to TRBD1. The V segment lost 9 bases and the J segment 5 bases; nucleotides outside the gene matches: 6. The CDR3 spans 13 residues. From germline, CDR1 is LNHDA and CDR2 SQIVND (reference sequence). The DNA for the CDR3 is TGTGCCAGCCGGGACAGGAGAAACAATGAGCAGTTCTTC. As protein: CASRDRRNNEQFF. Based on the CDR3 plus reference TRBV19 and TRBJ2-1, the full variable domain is DGGITQSPKYLFRKEGQNVTLSCEQNLNHDAMYWYRQDPGQGLRLIYYSQIVNDFQKGDIAEGYSVSREKKESFPLTVTSAQKNPTAFYLCASRDRRNNEQFFGPGTRLTVL.

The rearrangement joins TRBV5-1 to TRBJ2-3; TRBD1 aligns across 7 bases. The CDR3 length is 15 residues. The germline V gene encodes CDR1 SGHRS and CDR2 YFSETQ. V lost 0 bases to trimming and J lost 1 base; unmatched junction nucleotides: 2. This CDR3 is CASSLEQGRTDTQYF. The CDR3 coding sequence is TGCGCCAGCAGCTTGGAACAGGGGCGCACAGATACGCAGTATTTT. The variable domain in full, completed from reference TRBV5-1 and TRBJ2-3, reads KAGVTQTPRYLIKTRGQQVTLSCSPISGHRSVSWYQQTPGQGLQFLFEYFSETQRNKGNFPGRFSGRQFSNSRSEMNVSTLELGDSALYLCASSLEQGRTDTQYFGPGTRLTVL.

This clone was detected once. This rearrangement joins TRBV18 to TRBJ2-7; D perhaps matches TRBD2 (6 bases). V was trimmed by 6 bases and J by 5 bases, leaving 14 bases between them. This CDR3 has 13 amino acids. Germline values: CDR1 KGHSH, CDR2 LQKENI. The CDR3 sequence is CASSPNGGHEQYF. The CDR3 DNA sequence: TGTGCCAGCTCTCCTAACGGGGGACACGAGCAGTACTTC.

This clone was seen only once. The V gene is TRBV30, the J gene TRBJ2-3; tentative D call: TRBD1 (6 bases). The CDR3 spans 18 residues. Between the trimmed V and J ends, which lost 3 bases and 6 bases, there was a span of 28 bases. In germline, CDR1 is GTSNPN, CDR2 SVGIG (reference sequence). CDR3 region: CAWRGHWTDSKPSDTQYF. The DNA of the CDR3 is TGTGCCTGGAGGGGCCATTGGACAGACTCAAAGCCAAGTGATACGCAGTATTTT.

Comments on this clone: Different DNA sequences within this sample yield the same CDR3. The CDR3 sequence: CASSLAGTGYGYTF. The CDR3 DNA follows: TGCGCCAGCAGCTTGGCCGGGACAGGCTATGGCTACACCTTC. The chain employs TRBV5-1 and TRBJ1-2; 8 nucleotides match TRBD1. The V and J ends lost 0 bases and 4 bases, in that order; junction bases with no gene match: 2. Germline V gene data show CDR1 as SGHRS and CDR2 as YFSETQ. This CDR3 spans 14 amino acids.

CDR3 sequence (DNA): TGTGCCAGCAGTTTTTCGGGACTAGCGGGGGCCCTTGGCACAGATACGCAGTATTTT. Protein sequence: CASSFSGLAGALGTDTQYF. This chain uses TRBV28 with TRBJ2-3, with 14 bases that match TRBD2. The CDR3 sequence is 19 residues long. The ends lost 3 bases at V and 1 base at J; junction bases unmatched: 9. Germline V gene sequence: CDR1 MDHEN, CDR2 SYDVKM.

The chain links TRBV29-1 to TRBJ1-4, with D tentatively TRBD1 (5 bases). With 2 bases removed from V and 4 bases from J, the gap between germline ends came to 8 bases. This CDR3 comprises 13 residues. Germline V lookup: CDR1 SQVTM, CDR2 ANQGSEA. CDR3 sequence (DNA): TGCAGCGTTGAACAGGGCTTTAATGAAAAACTGTTTTTT. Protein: CSVEQGFNEKLFF.

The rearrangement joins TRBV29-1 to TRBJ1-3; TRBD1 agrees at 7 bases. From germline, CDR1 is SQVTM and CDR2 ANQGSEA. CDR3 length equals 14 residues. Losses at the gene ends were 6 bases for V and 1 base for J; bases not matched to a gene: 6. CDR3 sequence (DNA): TGCAGCGTCGACAGGGATGGTTCTGGAAACACCATATATTTT. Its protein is CSVDRDGSGNTIYF.

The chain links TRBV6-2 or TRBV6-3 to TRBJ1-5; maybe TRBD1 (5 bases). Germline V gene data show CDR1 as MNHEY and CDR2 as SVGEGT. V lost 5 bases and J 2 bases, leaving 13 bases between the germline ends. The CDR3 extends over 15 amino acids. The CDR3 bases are TGTGCCAGCAGTGGGCCCGGGGGTGGCAATCAGCCCCAGCATTTT. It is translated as CASSGPGGGNQPQHF.

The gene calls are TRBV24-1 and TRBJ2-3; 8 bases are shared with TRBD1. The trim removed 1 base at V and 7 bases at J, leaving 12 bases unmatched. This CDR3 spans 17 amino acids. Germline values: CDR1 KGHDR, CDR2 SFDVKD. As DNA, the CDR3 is TGTGCCACCAGTGATTTTGGTCAGGGGGCTAAGTCAAATACGCAGTATTTT. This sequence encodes CATSDFGQGAKSNTQYF.

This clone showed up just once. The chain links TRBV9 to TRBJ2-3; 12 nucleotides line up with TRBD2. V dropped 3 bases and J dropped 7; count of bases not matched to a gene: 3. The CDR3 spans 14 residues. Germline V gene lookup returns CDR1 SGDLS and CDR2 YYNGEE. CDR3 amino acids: CASSAGLAGYTQYF. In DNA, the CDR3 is TGTGCCAGCAGCGCCGGACTAGCGGGATATACGCAGTATTTT.

For the CDR3, the DNA is TGTGCCAGCAGTCCAGAGGGCGCCTACAATGAGCAGTTCTTC. Residues: CASSPEGAYNEQFF. The rearrangement uses TRBV2 and TRBJ2-1; perhaps TRBD2 as D (5 bases). Germline V CDR1 and CDR2: SNHLY, FYNNEI. The germline V and J ends were trimmed by 5 bases and 2 bases, with 10 bases remaining between them. The CDR3 has 14 amino acids. The full variable domain, in which reference TRBV2 and TRBJ2-1 provide the parts outside the CDR3, is EPEVTQTPSHQVTQMGQEVILRCVPISNHLYFYWYRQILGQKVEFLVSFYNNEISEKSEIFDDQFSVERPDGSNFTLKIRSTKLEDSAMYFCASSPEGAYNEQFFGPGTRLTVL.